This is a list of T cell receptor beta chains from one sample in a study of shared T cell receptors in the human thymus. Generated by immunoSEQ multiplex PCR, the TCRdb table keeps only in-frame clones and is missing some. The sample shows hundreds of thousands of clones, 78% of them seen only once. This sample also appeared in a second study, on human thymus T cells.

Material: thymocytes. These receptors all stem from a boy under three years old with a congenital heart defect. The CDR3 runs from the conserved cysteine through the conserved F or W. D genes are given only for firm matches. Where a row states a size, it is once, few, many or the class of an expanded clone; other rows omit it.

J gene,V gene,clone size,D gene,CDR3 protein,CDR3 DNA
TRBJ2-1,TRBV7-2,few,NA,CASSSRVLPEQFF,TGTGCCAGCAGCTCCCGGGTTCTCCCCGAGCAGTTCTTC
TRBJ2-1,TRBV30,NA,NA,CAWTPGFHLGYNEQFF,TGTGCCTGGACCCCAGGGTTTCATCTGGGCTACAATGAGCAGTTCTTC
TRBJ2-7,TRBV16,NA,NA,CASSQEGHEQYF,TGTGCCAGCAGCCAGGAGGGGCACGAGCAGTACTTC
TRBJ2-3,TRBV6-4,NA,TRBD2,CASSDVGGGSTDTQYF,TGTGCCAGCAGTGACGTGGGGGGAGGGAGCACAGATACGCAGTATTTT
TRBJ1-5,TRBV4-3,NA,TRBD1,CASSQDAGTVNDSNQPQHF,TGCGCCAGCAGCCAAGATGCCGGGACAGTTAATGATAGCAATCAGCCCCAGCATTTT
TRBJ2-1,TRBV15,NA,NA,CATSRDSGYSYNEQFF,TGTGCCACCAGCAGAGATAGCGGCTACTCCTACAATGAGCAGTTCTTC
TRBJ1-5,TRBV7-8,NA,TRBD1,CASSRGTASSNQPQHF,TGTGCCAGCAGCCGCGGGACAGCAAGTAGCAATCAGCCCCAGCATTTT
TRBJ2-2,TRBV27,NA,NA,CASSLGRGGNTGELFF,TGTGCCAGCAGTTTGGGTAGGGGGGGTAACACCGGGGAGCTGTTTTTT
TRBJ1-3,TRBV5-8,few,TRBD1,CASSVPGTATDGNTIYF,TGTGCCAGCAGCGTGCCCGGGACAGCCACCGACGGAAACACCATATATTTT
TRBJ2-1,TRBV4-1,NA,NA,CASSPVGRRLLHWIDEQFF,TGCGCCAGCAGCCCCGTGGGGCGGCGTCTCTTACATTGGATCGATGAGCAGTTCTTC
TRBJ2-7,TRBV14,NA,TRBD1,CASSHPWGDRGYEQYF,TGTGCCAGCAGCCACCCCTGGGGGGACAGGGGCTACGAGCAGTACTTC
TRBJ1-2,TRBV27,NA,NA,CASSLKAGAQGYTF,TGTGCCAGCAGTTTAAAGGCAGGGGCTCAGGGCTACACCTTC
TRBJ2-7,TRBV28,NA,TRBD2,CASSLCDVRTSGSYEQYF,TGTGCCAGCAGTTTATGCGACGTTAGGACTAGCGGATCCTACGAGCAGTACTTC
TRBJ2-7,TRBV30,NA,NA,CAWSKVLESSYEQYF,TGTGCCTGGAGTAAGGTGTTGGAGAGCTCCTACGAGCAGTACTTC
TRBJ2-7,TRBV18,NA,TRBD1,CASSPSVYRGASSYEQYF,TGTGCCAGCTCACCATCCGTCTACAGGGGCGCTAGCTCCTACGAGCAGTACTTC
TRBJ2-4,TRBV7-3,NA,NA,CASSLMGPPAKNIQYF,TGTGCCAGCAGCTTAATGGGCCCCCCAGCCAAAAACATTCAGTACTTC
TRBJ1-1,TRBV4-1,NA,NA,CASSQGRQGEAFF,TGCGCCAGCAGCCAAGGTCGGCAGGGCGAGGCTTTCTTT
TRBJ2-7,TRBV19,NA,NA,CASSTVYVGRTSYEQYF,TGTGCCAGTAGTACGGTGTATGTCGGGAGAACTTCCTACGAGCAGTACTTC
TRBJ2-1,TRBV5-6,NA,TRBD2,CASSGHGLAGGREQFF,TGTGCCAGCAGCGGTCATGGACTAGCGGGAGGTCGTGAGCAGTTCTTC
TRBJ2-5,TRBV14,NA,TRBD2,CASSQKRGLALTETQYF,TGTGCCAGCAGCCAAAAAAGGGGACTAGCTCTCACAGAGACCCAGTACTTC
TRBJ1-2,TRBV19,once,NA,CASSMTGLFYGYTF,TGTGCCAGTAGTATGACAGGCTTGTTCTATGGCTACACCTTC
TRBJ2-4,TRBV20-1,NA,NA,CSARGTGIQYF,TGCAGTGCTAGAGGAACCGGCATTCAGTACTTC
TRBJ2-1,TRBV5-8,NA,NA,CASSLAGRLPTYNEQFF,TGTGCCAGCAGCTTGGCCGGAAGACTACCTACCTACAATGAGCAGTTCTTC
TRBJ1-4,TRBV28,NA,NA,CASSGGGSQGEKLFF,TGTGCCAGCAGTGGGGGGGGCAGTCAAGGAGAAAAACTGTTTTTT
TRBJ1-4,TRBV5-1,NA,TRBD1,CASSFATGGEKLFF,TGCGCCAGCAGCTTCGCGACAGGGGGTGAAAAACTGTTTTTT
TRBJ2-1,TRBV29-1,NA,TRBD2,CSVGGASGKVYNEQFF,TGCAGCGTTGGAGGAGCTAGCGGGAAGGTATACAATGAGCAGTTCTTC
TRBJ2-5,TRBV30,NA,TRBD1,CAWLDREEETQYF,TGTGCCTGGTTGGACAGGGAGGAAGAGACCCAGTACTTC
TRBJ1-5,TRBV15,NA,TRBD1,CATSGGDRRNQPQHF,TGTGCCACCAGCGGGGGGGACAGGCGGAATCAGCCCCAGCATTTT
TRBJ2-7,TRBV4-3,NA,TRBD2,CASSQDGLAAVYEQYF,TGCGCCAGCAGCCAAGATGGGCTAGCGGCGGTCTACGAGCAGTACTTC
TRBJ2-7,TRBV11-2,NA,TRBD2,CASTGHPGLAYEQYF,TGTGCCAGCACCGGACACCCGGGACTAGCCTACGAGCAGTACTTC
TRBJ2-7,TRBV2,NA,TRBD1,CASRRQGAAYEQYF,TGTGCCAGCAGGAGACAGGGGGCCGCCTACGAGCAGTACTTC
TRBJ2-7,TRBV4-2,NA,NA,CASSQDRGSGYEQYF,TGTGCCAGCAGCCAAGATCGGGGAAGCGGATACGAGCAGTACTTC
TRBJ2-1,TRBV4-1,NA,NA,CASSQVAHNEQFF,TGCGCCAGCAGCCAAGTAGCCCATAACGAGCAGTTCTTC